This T cell receptor beta chain was recorded in a study of human T cells and chemical hapten exposure. The CDR3 has 14 residues. In germline, CDR1 is SGDLS, CDR2 YYNGEE. The V gene lost 0 bases and the J gene lost 2 bases, with 9 bases spanning the gap. This clonotype was detected ten times or more. Time point reported: patch test 1, 2 weeks after DPC sensitization. Treatment indicated: therapeutic diphenylcyclopropenone sensitization with weekly scalp DPC. Via MiXCR, TCRdb re-called the RACE reads, giving one row per CDR3 protein. The sample yields around 50,000 distinct CDR3 sequences, 7% to 10% seen once.

The sequence was obtained from a woman aged 40 to 50 with alopecia areata. Some clones in this sample may be carry-over from other donors' samples. The chain combines TRBV9 with TRBJ2-7; D gene uncertain. The sample was whole blood, taken in connection with sensitization to the hapten diphenylcyclopropenone (DPC). CDR3 in DNA: TGTGCCAGCAGCGTAGACCAGAACCCCTACGAGCAGTACTTC. Encoded protein: CASSVDQNPYEQYF.